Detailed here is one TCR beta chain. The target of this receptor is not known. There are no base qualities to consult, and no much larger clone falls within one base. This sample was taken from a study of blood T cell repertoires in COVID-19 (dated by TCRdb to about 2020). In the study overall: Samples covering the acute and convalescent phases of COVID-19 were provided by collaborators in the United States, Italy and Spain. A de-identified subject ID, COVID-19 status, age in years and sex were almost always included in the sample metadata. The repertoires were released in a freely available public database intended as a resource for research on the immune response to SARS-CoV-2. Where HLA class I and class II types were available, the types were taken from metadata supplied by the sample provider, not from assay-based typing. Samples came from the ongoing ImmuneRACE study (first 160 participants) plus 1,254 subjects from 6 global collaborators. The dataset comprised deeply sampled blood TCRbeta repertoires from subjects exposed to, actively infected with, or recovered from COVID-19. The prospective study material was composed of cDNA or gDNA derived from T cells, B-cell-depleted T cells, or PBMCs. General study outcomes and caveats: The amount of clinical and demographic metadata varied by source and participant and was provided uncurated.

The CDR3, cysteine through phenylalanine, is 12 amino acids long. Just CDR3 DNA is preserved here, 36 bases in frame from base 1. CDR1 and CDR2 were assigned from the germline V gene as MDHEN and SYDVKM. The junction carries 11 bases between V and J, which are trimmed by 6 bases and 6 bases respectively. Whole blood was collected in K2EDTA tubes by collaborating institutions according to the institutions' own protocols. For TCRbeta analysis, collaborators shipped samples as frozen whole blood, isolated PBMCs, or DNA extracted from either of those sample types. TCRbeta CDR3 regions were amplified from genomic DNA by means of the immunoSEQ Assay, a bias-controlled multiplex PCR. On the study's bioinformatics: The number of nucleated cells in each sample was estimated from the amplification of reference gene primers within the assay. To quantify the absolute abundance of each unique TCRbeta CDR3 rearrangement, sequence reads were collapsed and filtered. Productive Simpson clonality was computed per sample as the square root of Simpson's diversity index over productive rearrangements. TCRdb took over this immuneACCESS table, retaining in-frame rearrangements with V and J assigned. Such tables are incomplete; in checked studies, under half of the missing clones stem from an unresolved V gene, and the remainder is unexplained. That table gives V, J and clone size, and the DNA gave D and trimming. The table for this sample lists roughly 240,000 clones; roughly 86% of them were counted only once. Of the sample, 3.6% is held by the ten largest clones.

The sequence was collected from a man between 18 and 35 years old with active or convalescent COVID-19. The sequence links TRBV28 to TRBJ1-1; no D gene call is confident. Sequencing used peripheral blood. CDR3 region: CASSLLGSEAFF. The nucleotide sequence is TGTGCCAGCAGCCTACTGGGCTCTGAAGCTTTCTTT.